These T cell receptor beta chains were read from a single sample in a study of regulatory T cells in long-lasting Graves disease. TCRdb processed the multiplex PCR reads anew with MiXCR; each CDR3 protein has one entry. The data show fewer than 400,000 distinct CDR3 sequences, with less than 25% seen just once and 20% held by the top ten. The specimen was peripheral blood mononuclear cells (PBMCs), collected when the disease was refractory, from a patient treated with antithyroid drugs. Every receptor here comes from a female donor with Graves disease. CDR3s include the opening cysteine and the closing phenylalanine or tryptophan. The order of the fields is D gene, V gene, J gene, CDR3 length, clone size, CDR3 protein, CDR3 DNA. D genes are given only for firm matches. A clone size is listed for some rows: how often the clone was seen (once, few, many), or a class if it is expanded.

D: NA
V: TRBV29-1
J: TRBJ1-5
length: 15
size: NA
CDR3: CSIPAVLVLDQPQHF
DNA: TGCAGCATTCCCGCGGTTTTGGTACTGGATCAGCCCCAGCATTTT

D: TRBD1
V: TRBV12-3/TRBV12-4
J: TRBJ1-6
length: 14
size: many
CDR3: CASSRTGRDSPLHF
DNA: TGTGCCAGCAGTCGGACAGGCAGGGATTCACCCCTCCACTTT

D: NA
V: TRBV11-2
J: TRBJ1-1
length: 13
size: many
CDR3: CASSSLRETEAFF
DNA: TGTGCCAGCAGCTCTCTTCGGGAGACTGAAGCTTTCTTT

D: NA
V: TRBV5-1
J: TRBJ1-1
length: 13
size: few
CDR3: CASSVGTPGEAFF
DNA: TGCGCCAGCAGCGTCGGGACCCCTGGGGAAGCTTTCTTT

D: TRBD1
V: TRBV29-1
J: TRBJ2-5
length: 14
size: NA
CDR3: CSVEEPRGRETQYF
DNA: TGCAGCGTTGAAGAACCCAGGGGGCGAGAGACCCAGTACTTC

D: TRBD1
V: TRBV5-1
J: TRBJ1-2
length: 14
size: few
CDR3: CASSLTGTAYGYTF
DNA: TGCGCCAGCAGCTTGACCGGGACAGCCTATGGCTACACCTTC

D: NA
V: TRBV28
J: TRBJ2-7
length: 14
size: NA
CDR3: CASSLSGNPYEQYF
DNA: TGTGCCAGCAGTTTATCGGGTAACCCCTACGAGCAGTACTTC

D: NA
V: TRBV4-3
J: TRBJ1-2
length: 16
size: NA
CDR3: CASSQDPVSANYGYTF
DNA: TGCGCCAGCAGCCAAGATCCGGTGAGTGCTAACTATGGCTACACCTTC

D: NA
V: TRBV5-6
J: TRBJ2-2
length: 15
size: few
CDR3: CASSLVEAGTGELFF
DNA: TGTGCCAGCAGCTTGGTGGAAGCAGGGACCGGGGAGCTGTTTTTT

D: NA
V: TRBV15
J: TRBJ2-7
length: 14
size: few
CDR3: CATSGASDSYEQYF
DNA: TGTGCCACCAGCGGAGCTAGCGACTCCTACGAGCAGTACTTC

D: TRBD1
V: TRBV7-2
J: TRBJ2-2
length: 16
size: few
CDR3: CASSLEGGWGTGELFF
DNA: TGTGCCAGCAGCTTAGAAGGGGGCTGGGGCACCGGGGAGCTGTTTTTT

D: NA
V: TRBV6-9
J: TRBJ2-3
length: 13
size: once
CDR3: CASSYLNTDTQYF
DNA: TGTGCCAGCAGTTACTTAAACACAGATACGCAGTATTTT

D: NA
V: TRBV25-1
J: TRBJ1-1
length: 14
size: NA
CDR3: CASSVYGGNTEAFF
DNA: TGTGCCAGCAGTGTTTATGGAGGGAACACTGAAGCTTTCTTT

D: NA
V: TRBV10-2
J: TRBJ2-7
length: 15
size: NA
CDR3: CASSEERQLSYEQYF
DNA: TGCGCCAGCAGTGAGGAACGGCAACTTTCCTACGAGCAGTACTTC

D: NA
V: TRBV7-2
J: TRBJ1-1
length: 15
size: NA
CDR3: CASSPQGTPNTEALF
DNA: TGTGCCAGCAGCCCCCAAGGGACCCCGAACACTGAAGCTCTCTTT

D: TRBD2
V: TRBV7-2
J: TRBJ2-7
length: 17
size: NA
CDR3: CASSLANSGTLSYEQYF
DNA: TGTGCCAGCAGCTTAGCGAATAGCGGGACTCTCTCCTACGAGCAGTACTTC

D: TRBD1
V: TRBV7-2
J: TRBJ1-1
length: 14
size: many
CDR3: CASSSTGFPIRAFF
DNA: TGTGCCAGCAGCTCGACAGGGTTCCCCATACGGGCTTTCTTT

D: NA
V: TRBV6-4
J: TRBJ2-7
length: 14
size: NA
CDR3: CASSYFGGSYEQYF
DNA: TGTGCCAGCAGTTACTTCGGGGGCTCCTACGAGCAGTACTTC

D: NA
V: TRBV11-1
J: TRBJ1-2
length: 13
size: many
CDR3: CASSFKTDYGYTF
DNA: TGTGCCAGCAGCTTTAAGACAGACTATGGCTACACCTTC

D: NA
V: TRBV6-1
J: TRBJ1-4
length: 13
size: many
CDR3: CASSPGTAEKLFF
DNA: TGTGCCAGCAGCCCTGGAACAGCTGAAAAACTGTTTTTT

D: NA
V: TRBV6-1
J: TRBJ2-1
length: 20
size: NA
CDR3: CASTPGRERYWAKSNNEQFF
DNA: TGTGCCAGCACTCCGGGACGGGAAAGGTACTGGGCAAAAAGTAACAATGAGCAGTTCTTC

D: TRBD1
V: TRBV5-8
J: TRBJ1-1
length: 15
size: few
CDR3: CASSLVGTANTEAFF
DNA: TGTGCCAGCAGCTTGGTAGGGACAGCGAACACTGAAGCTTTCTTT

D: TRBD2
V: TRBV27
J: TRBJ2-3
length: 14
size: NA
CDR3: CASSFTGGADTQYF
DNA: TGTGCCAGCAGTTTTACGGGGGGGGCAGATACGCAGTATTTT

D: TRBD2
V: TRBV5-6
J: TRBJ2-3
length: 17
size: NA
CDR3: CASSLGTSGRFRDTQYF
DNA: TGTGCCAGCAGCTTGGGCACTAGCGGGAGGTTTCGAGATACGCAGTATTTT

D: NA
V: TRBV20-1
J: TRBJ1-2
length: 11
size: NA
CDR3: CSAPTSDGYTF
DNA: TGCAGTGCTCCGACGTCGGATGGCTACACCTTC

D: NA
V: TRBV6-5
J: TRBJ2-4
length: 14
size: NA
CDR3: CASSYEGPQNIQYF
DNA: TGTGCCAGCAGTTATGAGGGGCCCCAAAACATTCAGTACTTC

D: NA
V: TRBV2
J: TRBJ2-5
length: 14
size: many
CDR3: CASSKGPLGETQYF
DNA: TGTGCCAGCAGTAAGGGACCGCTCGGGGAGACCCAGTACTTC

D: TRBD1
V: TRBV6-2/TRBV6-3
J: TRBJ2-5
length: 15
size: NA
CDR3: CASTMGQGVSETQYF
DNA: TGTGCCAGCACAATGGGACAGGGGGTATCAGAGACCCAGTACTTC

D: NA
V: TRBV27
J: TRBJ2-5
length: 15
size: NA
CDR3: CASSLVGQGWETQYF
DNA: TGTGCCAGCAGTTTAGTCGGGCAGGGGTGGGAGACCCAGTACTTC

D: NA
V: TRBV2
J: TRBJ1-1
length: 17
size: many
CDR3: CASSDWGGEFGNTEAFF
DNA: TGTGCCAGCAGTGATTGGGGGGGGGAGTTTGGGAACACTGAAGCTTTCTTT

D: NA
V: TRBV30
J: TRBJ2-5
length: 15
size: NA
CDR3: CAWSVRVGVEETQYF
DNA: TGTGCCTGGAGTGTACGGGTCGGGGTCGAGGAGACCCAGTACTTC

D: NA
V: TRBV11-2
J: TRBJ2-7
length: 17
size: few
CDR3: CASSLSWERSWDYEQYF
DNA: TGTGCCAGCAGCTTATCCTGGGAGCGGAGTTGGGACTACGAGCAGTACTTC

D: NA
V: TRBV20-1
J: TRBJ2-7
length: 10
size: NA
CDR3: CSASDNEQYF
DNA: TGCAGTGCTAGTGATAACGAGCAGTACTTC

D: TRBD2
V: TRBV20-1
J: TRBJ2-5
length: 14
size: many
CDR3: CSAGIAGGGETQYF
DNA: TGCAGTGCTGGTATAGCGGGAGGTGGAGAGACCCAGTACTTC

D: TRBD2
V: TRBV11-2
J: TRBJ2-1
length: 16
size: NA
CDR3: CASSLDRSGIYNEQFF
DNA: TGTGCCAGCAGCTTAGACAGAAGCGGGATTTACAATGAGCAGTTCTTC

D: TRBD1
V: TRBV20-1
J: TRBJ2-4
length: 14
size: few
CDR3: CSARGQGNKNIQYF
DNA: TGCAGTGCTAGGGGACAGGGAAACAAAAACATTCAGTACTTC

D: NA
V: TRBV2
J: TRBJ1-6
length: 13
size: many
CDR3: CASNGAENSPLHF
DNA: TGTGCCAGCAACGGGGCAGAAAATTCACCCCTCCACTTT

D: NA
V: TRBV12-3/TRBV12-4
J: TRBJ1-1
length: 13
size: few
CDR3: CASSLWENSEAFF
DNA: TGTGCCAGCAGCCTGTGGGAAAACTCTGAAGCTTTCTTT

D: NA
V: TRBV2
J: TRBJ2-6
length: 16
size: NA
CDR3: CASSEQFRAGANVLTF
DNA: TGTGCCAGCAGTGAACAGTTCAGGGCCGGGGCCAACGTCCTGACTTTC

D: NA
V: TRBV12-3/TRBV12-4
J: TRBJ2-7
length: 14
size: many
CDR3: CASRGQSQFYEQYF
DNA: TGTGCCAGCAGAGGACAGAGCCAATTCTACGAGCAGTACTTC

D: NA
V: TRBV7-2
J: TRBJ2-7
length: 13
size: NA
CDR3: CASSLIGQNEQYF
DNA: TGTGCCAGCAGCTTAATTGGACAGAACGAGCAGTACTTC

D: NA
V: TRBV20-1
J: TRBJ2-7
length: 16
size: NA
CDR3: CSAIAGQVGSLYEQYF
DNA: TGCAGTGCAATAGCGGGACAGGTCGGTTCGCTGTACGAGCAGTACTTC

D: TRBD2
V: TRBV28
J: TRBJ2-7
length: 15
size: many
CDR3: CASSSPSGDSYEQYF
DNA: TGTGCCAGCAGTTCCCCTAGCGGAGACTCCTACGAGCAGTACTTC

D: NA
V: TRBV10-3
J: TRBJ2-7
length: 15
size: NA
CDR3: CAIRDRAESYYEQYF
DNA: TGTGCCATCAGGGATAGGGCAGAGAGCTACTACGAGCAGTACTTC

D: NA
V: TRBV19
J: TRBJ2-2
length: 15
size: few
CDR3: CASSTLGSYTGELFF
DNA: TGTGCCAGTAGTACCCTTGGGAGTTACACCGGGGAGCTGTTTTTT

D: NA
V: TRBV29-1
J: TRBJ2-3
length: 14
size: once
CDR3: CSVVMWDWTDTQYF
DNA: TGCAGCGTTGTAATGTGGGACTGGACAGATACGCAGTATTTT

D: NA
V: TRBV7-2
J: TRBJ2-5
length: 17
size: many
CDR3: CASSLGTASISGETQYF
DNA: TGTGCCAGCAGCTTAGGGACAGCTTCAATCAGCGGGGAGACCCAGTACTTC

D: NA
V: TRBV29-1
J: TRBJ2-4
length: 13
size: NA
CDR3: CSVGLGQTNIQYF
DNA: TGCAGCGTTGGGCTAGGACAGACGAACATTCAGTACTTC

D: NA
V: TRBV19
J: TRBJ1-2
length: 14
size: NA
CDR3: CASRDRLDAHGYTF
DNA: TGTGCCAGCCGCGACAGGTTAGACGCCCATGGCTACACCTTC

D: TRBD2
V: TRBV19
J: TRBJ2-7
length: 15
size: few
CDR3: CASSIAGGLVYEQYF
DNA: TGTGCCAGTAGTATCGCGGGAGGTTTGGTCTACGAGCAGTACTTC

D: NA
V: TRBV9
J: TRBJ2-2
length: 14
size: NA
CDR3: CASSVAGFSGELFF
DNA: TGTGCCAGCAGCGTAGCGGGATTTTCTGGGGAGCTGTTTTTT

D: NA
V: TRBV10-3
J: TRBJ1-5
length: 13
size: NA
CDR3: CAISEGVGQPQHF
DNA: TGTGCCATCAGTGAAGGAGTGGGACAGCCCCAGCATTTT

D: NA
V: TRBV20-1
J: TRBJ1-6
length: 13
size: few
CDR3: CSARDLKGSPLHF
DNA: TGCAGTGCTAGAGATCTCAAGGGCTCACCCCTCCACTTT

D: NA
V: TRBV20-1
J: TRBJ1-1
length: 12
size: NA
CDR3: CSAARVDTEAFF
DNA: TGCAGTGCTGCCAGGGTGGACACTGAAGCTTTCTTT

D: TRBD2
V: TRBV12-3/TRBV12-4
J: TRBJ2-7
length: 16
size: many
CDR3: CASSLDPSGRVYEQYF
DNA: TGTGCCAGCAGTTTAGATCCTAGCGGGAGAGTATACGAGCAGTACTTC

D: NA
V: TRBV27
J: TRBJ1-4
length: 15
size: NA
CDR3: CASSARWGTNEKLFF
DNA: TGTGCCAGCAGCGCACGCTGGGGAACTAATGAAAAACTGTTTTTT

D: TRBD1
V: TRBV5-1
J: TRBJ2-4
length: 21
size: few
CDR3: CASSPSRDRPTLTLAKNIQYF
DNA: TGCGCCAGCAGCCCGTCTAGGGACAGGCCGACTCTAACACTAGCCAAAAACATTCAGTACTTC